The present T cell receptor (beta chain) was sequenced within a study of T cell responses to AZD1222 COVID-19 vaccine (dated by TCRdb to the early 2020s). About the investigation overall: A total of 233 trial participants underwent TCR sequencing, of whom roughly 210 had received two doses of AZD1222 and around 25 had received two doses of the MenACWY control vaccine. Trial participants were enrolled into age subgroups of 18-55, 56-69 and 70-plus years, which contained about 150, 27 and 61 TCR-sequenced participants, respectively.

The research as a whole found: After two AZD1222 doses, spike-specific TCR breadth and depth were significantly higher than at day 0 and than in MenACWY recipients. CD4 TCRs associated with the vaccine covered the entire spike protein, and the dominant responses were in regions 160-218 and 743-854. Participants were mostly white British and included more females than males, and it was suggested by the authors that clonal diversity may have been underestimated. Only six AZD1222 recipients were SARS-CoV-2 seropositive at baseline, limiting conclusions about previously exposed vaccinees. The 56-69-year group was small, and its depth increase did not reach significance, likely because of low power. Reportedly, almost half of the unique spike-specific TCRs recognized epitopes lying outside the regions that are mutated in the B.1.351 and B.1.1.7 variants. Because no samples from the day 14 peak response were available, repertoires could be characterized only after the peak T cell response.

The CDR3 regions of human TCRbeta chains were analyzed by immunosequencing. As for how the authors treated the data: Repertoire TCRs were matched against a reference library of SARS-CoV-2-specific TCRs generated with the MIRA antigen-specificity platform. Breadth meant the fraction of unique TCRs that were SARS-CoV-2-associated, whereas depth meant the fraction of total T cells that were SARS-CoV-2-associated. Using the MIRA data, each spike-specific TCR was assigned both to the spike region to which the TCR was reactive and to a CD4 or CD8 class. Log10-transformed breadth and depth values were compared by one-way ANOVA with Sidak's multiple comparisons tests. The table comes from immuneACCESS by way of TCRdb, which keeps in-frame sequences with V and J called. Part of the clones is missing from these tables; in studies checked, under half for an unresolved V gene and the rest for unknown reasons. V, J and clone size reflect that table, while D and trimming were determined from the DNA. The sample includes some 120,000 clones, with roughly 84% observed a single time. About 26% of the sample is held by the ten biggest clonotypes.

Its CDR3 holds 13 amino acids, cysteine through phenylalanine. Of all the DNA, just the CDR3 is kept, 39 bases in frame from base 1. The germline V gene specifies MGHDK as CDR1 and SYGVNS as CDR2. A distance of 12 bases separates the germline ends of V and J, which lose 3 bases and 6 bases respectively. Interpreted using the paper, the time point label stands for: about 28 days (+/-7) after the second vaccine dose. Because spike-specific TCR depth and breadth did not differ between the two schedules, AZD1222 recipients who got a second dose at roughly 4 weeks were pooled with those who got a second dose at roughly 12 weeks. Vaccinee samples came from UK trials COV001 and COV002, including a single-blind randomized controlled phase 2/3 trial of AZD1222 (ChAdOx1 nCoV-19) in healthy adults. Trial participant PBMC samples were collected at day 0 and day 28 after the second dose for TCRbeta chain sequencing.

Remarks on this clone: Its antigen target is currently unknown. No clone much larger than this one lies a single base away; base qualities are absent.

This receptor was taken from an adult who received the AZD1222 COVID-19 vaccine. The chain couples TRBV25-1 to TRBJ2-7; the D gene cannot be resolved beyond TRBD1 or TRBD2, each matching 5 bases. This material consisted of peripheral blood, taken 28 days after the second AZD1222 dose. The DNA reads TGTGCCAGCAGTGATTATTCGGGGACCGAGCAGTACTTC. This encodes CASSDYSGTEQYF.